The 26 T cell receptor beta chains below were found in one sample sequenced in a study of blood T cell repertoires in COVID-19. Measured with immunoSEQ multiplex PCR; TCRdb has only the in-frame clones, and not every one. The table records roughly 250,000 clones, roughly 93% of them present only once. The sequenced sample consisted of PBMCs or T cells enriched from blood (not recorded which). The receptors come from a woman in her 40s with acute COVID-19.

This chain links TRBV7-9 with TRBJ2-2, with D possibly being TRBD2 (6 bases). Germline V lookup: CDR1 SEHNR, CDR2 FQNEAQ (reference sequence). CDR3 length equals 17 residues. Between the trimmed V and J ends, which lost 0 bases and 0 bases, there was a span of 11 bases. CDR3 DNA: TGTGCCAGCAGCTTAGCGCGGGACTTTTCGAACACCGGGGAGCTGTTTTTT. Translation gives CASSLARDFSNTGELFF.

The chain employs TRBV24-1 and TRBJ2-2; 9 positions match TRBD1. Germline assignment: CDR1 KGHDR and CDR2 SFDVKD. This CDR3 is 15 amino acids long. V dropped 7 bases and J dropped 6; count of bases not matched to a gene: 8. The CDR3 DNA reads as TGTGCCACCAGCGACGGGACAGGGAGAGCCGGGGAGCTGTTTTTT. As protein: CATSDGTGRAGELFF.

The V and J genes are TRBV5-1 and TRBJ2-5, with 8 bases fitting TRBD1. In germline, CDR1 is SGHRS, CDR2 YFSETQ. Trimming took 3 bases from V and 7 from J; bases not matched to a gene: 8. This CDR3 comprises 14 residues. The CDR3 DNA reads as TGCGCCAGCAGCTCAACAGGGGGTAGCGGGACCCAGTACTTC. This codes for CASSSTGGSGTQYF.

This chain joins TRBV7-2 and TRBJ2-3; 12 bases map to TRBD2. V dropped 5 bases and J dropped 2; count of bases not matched to a gene: 11. Per germline, CDR1 SGHTA and CDR2 FQGNSA. This CDR3 is 18 amino acids long. The CDR3 here is CASSLITLAGGHTDTQYF. Here the CDR3 DNA reads TGTGCCAGCAGCCTGATTACCCTAGCGGGGGGGCACACAGATACGCAGTATTTT.

The rearrangement uses TRBV27 and TRBJ2-5, with D possibly TRBD2 on 5 matching bases. V was trimmed by 2 bases and J by 5 bases, leaving 9 bases between them. The V gene's germline CDR1 is MNHEY and CDR2 SMNVEV (reference sequence). The CDR3 sequence is 13 residues long. The CDR3 DNA reads TGTGCCAGCAGTTTAGGGCCGGGGGAGACCCAGTACTTC. Protein: CASSLGPGETQYF.

This sequence joins TRBV7-9 and TRBJ1-1; D might be TRBD1 (6 bases). The CDR3 length is 15 residues. Trimming stripped 1 base from V and 3 bases from J, with 12 bases between. The germline V gene has CDR1 SEHNR and CDR2 FQNEAQ (reference sequence). CDR3 nucleotide sequence: TGTGCCAGCAGCTTAGATACAGGGAGAGACACTGAAGCTTTCTTT. It is translated as CASSLDTGRDTEAFF.

The rearrangement joins TRBV27 to TRBJ2-7; 11 nucleotides line up with TRBD2. Germline CDR1 MNHEY, CDR2 SMNVEV (reference sequence). The CDR3 totals 13 residues. Germline trimming cut 5 bases from V and 6 bases from J; bases unmatched to any gene: 3. The chain's CDR3 is CASSPGLAVEQYF. DNA of the CDR3: TGTGCCAGCAGTCCGGGACTAGCGGTCGAGCAGTACTTC.

This clone is a singleton in its sample. The CDR3 DNA is TGTGCCAGCAGCTTGGGAAGCAGGGGTACTGAAGCTTTCTTT. Protein product: CASSLGSRGTEAFF. This rearrangement joins TRBV5-4 to TRBJ1-1; D possibly corresponds to TRBD1 (6 bases). The CDR3 runs to 14 residues. Deletions cut 0 bases from V and 5 bases from J, with 11 bases between. Germline V gene lookup returns CDR1 SGHNT and CDR2 YYREEE (reference sequence). The complete variable domain, with remaining parts taken from reference TRBV5-4 and TRBJ1-1, reads ETGVTQSPTHLIKTRGQQVTLRCSSQSGHNTVSWYQQALGQGPQFIFQYYREEENGRGNFPPRFSGLQFPNYSSELNVNALELDDSALYLCASSLGSRGTEAFFGQGTRLTVV.

This chain joins TRBV19 and TRBJ1-2; perhaps TRBD1 as D (5 bases). CDR1 LNHDA and CDR2 SQIVND come from the germline V gene (reference sequence). V was cut by 3 bases and J by 9 bases, with 14 bases left in between. This CDR3 spans 13 amino acids. As DNA, the CDR3 is TGTGCCAGTAGTATTCTGGAGGGGCTGAGCTACACCTTC. It specifies CASSILEGLSYTF. Drawing the rest from reference TRBV19 and TRBJ1-2, the complete variable domain is DGGITQSPKYLFRKEGQNVTLSCEQNLNHDAMYWYRQDPGQGLRLIYYSQIVNDFQKGDIAEGYSVSREKKESFPLTVTSAQKNPTAFYLCASSILEGLSYTFGSGTRLTVV.

V is TRBV27 and J is TRBJ1-1; maybe TRBD1 (6 bases). There are 15 residues in the CDR3. Trimming shortened V by 5 bases and J by 0 bases, and 13 bases separated the two germline ends. Germline V gene sequence: CDR1 MNHEY, CDR2 SMNVEV (reference sequence). CDR3 loop: CASSTAGAMNTEAFF. The CDR3 DNA reads TGTGCCAGCAGTACGGCAGGGGCTATGAACACTGAAGCTTTCTTT.

This chain links TRBV21-1 with TRBJ1-1. TRBV21-1 corresponds to a pseudogene. This CDR3 region has 16 residues. The chain's CDR3 is CASSKDPDRGTTEAFF. The CDR3 nucleotides read TGTGCCAGCAGCAAAGACCCGGACCGGGGGACGACTGAAGCTTTCTTT.

J is TRBJ1-1 and V is TRBV28, with TRBD1 as a possible D gene (6 bases). The CDR3 extends over 15 amino acids. Germline CDR1 MDHEN, CDR2 SYDVKM. Trimming took 5 bases from V and 5 from J, leaving 18 bases between them. The CDR3 sequence is CASSPPGGGYTEAFF. CDR3 coding DNA: TGTGCCAGCAGTCCTCCGGGCGGGGGCTATACTGAAGCTTTCTTT.

This sequence joins TRBV3-1 (or the pseudogene TRBV3-2) and TRBJ2-1, with D possibly TRBD2 on 6 matching bases. V shed 4 bases and J shed 7 bases, with 17 bases lying between them. Germline CDR1 and CDR2: LGHDT and YNNKEL (reference sequence). This CDR3 has 15 amino acids. Written as DNA, the CDR3 is TGTGCCAGCAGCCCCCGGGGGTTCGGTCGTAATGAGCAGTTCTTC. Translation gives CASSPRGFGRNEQFF.

The chain employs TRBV19 and TRBJ2-3, with D possibly TRBD2 on 6 matching bases. V was trimmed by 10 bases and J by 8 bases, leaving 10 bases between them. CDR1 and CDR2 from the germline V gene are LNHDA and SQIVND (reference sequence). The CDR3 runs to 10 residues. CDR3 sequence: CATGGVTQYF. The CDR3 region has the DNA TGTGCCACCGGAGGGGTTACGCAGTATTTT.

The chain combines TRBV13 with TRBJ1-2; D ambiguous. V was cut by 4 bases and J by 4 bases, with 16 bases left in between. The length of the CDR3 is 15 residues. Germline lookup yields CDR1 PRHDT and CDR2 FYEKMQ (reference sequence). CDR3 in DNA: TGTGCCAGCAGCTCCGCTTCCGTTTCGGTCTATGGCTACACCTTC. Translated, it gives CASSSASVSVYGYTF. The complete variable domain, with remaining parts taken from reference TRBV13 and TRBJ1-2, reads AAGVIQSPRHLIKEKRETATLKCYPIPRHDTVYWYQQGPGQDPQFLISFYEKMQSDKGSIPDRFSAQQFSDYHSELNMSSLELGDSALYFCASSSASVSVYGYTFGSGTRLTVV.

The count of this clone is one. This chain links TRBV12-3 or TRBV12-4 with TRBJ2-7; a weak D match, TRBD1 (6 bases). V dropped 5 bases and J dropped 3 bases, with 8 bases sitting between them. The CDR3 has 12 residues. The CDR3 reads CASSTGIYEQYF. In DNA, the CDR3 is TGTGCCAGCAGTACAGGGATCTACGAGCAGTACTTC.

The rearrangement joins TRBV2 to TRBJ2-2, with unresolved D. Trimming took 7 bases from V and 7 from J, leaving 7 bases between them. The CDR3 is 11 residues long. Germline V gene data show CDR1 as SNHLY and CDR2 as FYNNEI. CDR3 nucleotides: TGTGCCAGCACACCGGGCGGGGAGCTGTTTTTT. It is translated as CASTPGGELFF.

V gene TRBV5-1 combines with J gene TRBJ2-7, with TRBD2 matching over 9 bases. The V and J ends lost 1 base and 2 bases, in that order; junction bases with no gene match: 4. Germline V gene lookup returns CDR1 SGHRS and CDR2 YFSETQ. The CDR3 totals 15 residues. The CDR3 DNA reads TGCGCCAGCAGCTTGCAGACTAGCGGTCCCTACGAGCAGTACTTC. The encoded protein is CASSLQTSGPYEQYF.

V gene TRBV6-6 combines with J gene TRBJ1-3, with D tentatively TRBD1 (5 bases). This CDR3 spans 15 amino acids. V dropped 7 bases and J dropped 2 bases, with 15 bases sitting between them. Germline V CDR1 and CDR2: MNHNY, SVGAGI (reference sequence). The CDR3 region has the DNA TGTGCCAGCATTAAAGGGTCGGGGGCTGGAAACACCATATATTTT. Amino acids: CASIKGSGAGNTIYF.

The chain links TRBV7-9 to TRBJ1-1; a possible D gene is TRBD1 (5 bases). Germline lookup yields CDR1 SEHNR and CDR2 FQNEAQ (reference sequence). Trimming cost V 1 base and J 8 bases, with 14 bases left between them. This CDR3 comprises 14 residues. The CDR3 coding sequence is TGTGCCAGCAGCTTAGAAGGCGGGGGTCGCGAAGCTTTCTTT. Its protein is CASSLEGGGREAFF.

The chain is built from TRBV6-5 and TRBJ1-2, with a weak D call TRBD1 (6 bases). V was cut by 6 bases and J by 7 bases, with 15 bases left in between. Germline CDR1 and CDR2: MNHEY and SVGAGI. The CDR3 contains 13 residues. The CDR3 sequence is CASRHTGIPGYTF. The CDR3 DNA sequence: TGTGCCAGCAGGCATACAGGGATTCCTGGCTACACCTTC.

This clone was counted once. The V gene is TRBV30, the J gene TRBJ1-1; D gene ambiguous. The CDR3 runs to 12 residues. The ends were cut back, 3 bases at V and 8 bases at J, with 13 bases in the middle. Germline values: CDR1 GTSNPN, CDR2 SVGIG (reference sequence). In nucleotides, the CDR3 is TGTGCCTGGAGGGAGGGAGGAGGGGAAGCTTTCTTT. The encoded protein is CAWREGGGEAFF.

This rearrangement joins TRBV7-9 to TRBJ1-3; D might be TRBD1 (6 bases). The CDR3 loop spans 15 amino acids. The germline V gene encodes CDR1 SEHNR and CDR2 FQNEAQ (reference sequence). The V and J ends lost 1 base and 2 bases respectively, with 9 bases between them. This CDR3 is CASSLGPGAGNTIYF. CDR3 coding DNA: TGTGCCAGCAGCTTAGGGCCAGGGGCTGGAAACACCATATATTTT.

In the case of this clone: Germline is not matched at one junction end, which may reflect a read error. V and J are TRBV28 and TRBJ1-2; 8 nucleotides line up with TRBD1. CDR1 is MDHEN and CDR2 is SYDVKM in the germline V gene. This CDR3 spans 14 amino acids. The CDR3 region has the DNA TGTGCCAGCAGCCCTGGACAGGGACACTACGGCTACACCTTC. Its protein product is CASSPGQGHYGYTF.

The chain is built from TRBV18 and TRBJ1-2; 12 nucleotides match TRBD1. The germline V gene encodes CDR1 KGHSH and CDR2 LQKENI. V shed 6 bases, J shed 4 bases, and the junction held 3 bases outside the gene matches. The CDR3 is made up of 14 amino acids. The CDR3 sequence: CASSGQGASYGYTF. In DNA form, the CDR3 reads TGTGCCAGCTCGGGACAGGGGGCAAGCTATGGCTACACCTTC.

This chain connects TRBV10-1 to TRBJ2-7, with TRBD2 matching 8 bases. CDR1 is WNHNN, CDR2 SYGVQD, per germline (reference sequence). The CDR3 has 20 residues. V shed 6 bases, J shed 2 bases, and the junction held 24 bases outside the gene matches. CDR3 DNA sequence: TGCGCCAGCAGCCAATTCCTCCCGAGACTAGCGAGTGAAAGCGCCTACGAGCAGTACTTC. This codes for CASSQFLPRLASESAYEQYF.